This section outlines one TCR beta chain sequence together with its context. What it recognizes is unknown. The CDR3 goes on 3 residues after the read ends, and that part is filled in from the germline J gene. This record comes from a study of T cells in women clearing cervical HPV infection. The CDR3 contains 15 residues. Germline-derived CDR1 and CDR2 are SEHNR and FQNEAQ (reference sequence). The ends lost 4 bases at V and 7 bases at J; junction bases unmatched: 8. Study-wide points: Combining TCR richness with V gene abundances gave 0.65 to 0.85 AUC.

Assay: immunoSEQ multiplex PCR; the TCRdb copy retains only in-frame clones and omits some. Recorded for this sample: 20,000 to 25,000 clones. This chain uses TRBV7-9 with TRBJ2-1; 9 nucleotides match TRBD2. The TCR was taken from a woman between 18 and 69 years old with a cervical HPV16 infection that either progressed to CIN3+ or cleared (not recorded which). The sample taken for sequencing was blood buffy coat. The CDR3 region is CASSYSGSNRNEQFF. The part of the CDR3 DNA that was read is TGTGCCAGCAGCTATAGCGGGAGTAATCGGAATGAG.